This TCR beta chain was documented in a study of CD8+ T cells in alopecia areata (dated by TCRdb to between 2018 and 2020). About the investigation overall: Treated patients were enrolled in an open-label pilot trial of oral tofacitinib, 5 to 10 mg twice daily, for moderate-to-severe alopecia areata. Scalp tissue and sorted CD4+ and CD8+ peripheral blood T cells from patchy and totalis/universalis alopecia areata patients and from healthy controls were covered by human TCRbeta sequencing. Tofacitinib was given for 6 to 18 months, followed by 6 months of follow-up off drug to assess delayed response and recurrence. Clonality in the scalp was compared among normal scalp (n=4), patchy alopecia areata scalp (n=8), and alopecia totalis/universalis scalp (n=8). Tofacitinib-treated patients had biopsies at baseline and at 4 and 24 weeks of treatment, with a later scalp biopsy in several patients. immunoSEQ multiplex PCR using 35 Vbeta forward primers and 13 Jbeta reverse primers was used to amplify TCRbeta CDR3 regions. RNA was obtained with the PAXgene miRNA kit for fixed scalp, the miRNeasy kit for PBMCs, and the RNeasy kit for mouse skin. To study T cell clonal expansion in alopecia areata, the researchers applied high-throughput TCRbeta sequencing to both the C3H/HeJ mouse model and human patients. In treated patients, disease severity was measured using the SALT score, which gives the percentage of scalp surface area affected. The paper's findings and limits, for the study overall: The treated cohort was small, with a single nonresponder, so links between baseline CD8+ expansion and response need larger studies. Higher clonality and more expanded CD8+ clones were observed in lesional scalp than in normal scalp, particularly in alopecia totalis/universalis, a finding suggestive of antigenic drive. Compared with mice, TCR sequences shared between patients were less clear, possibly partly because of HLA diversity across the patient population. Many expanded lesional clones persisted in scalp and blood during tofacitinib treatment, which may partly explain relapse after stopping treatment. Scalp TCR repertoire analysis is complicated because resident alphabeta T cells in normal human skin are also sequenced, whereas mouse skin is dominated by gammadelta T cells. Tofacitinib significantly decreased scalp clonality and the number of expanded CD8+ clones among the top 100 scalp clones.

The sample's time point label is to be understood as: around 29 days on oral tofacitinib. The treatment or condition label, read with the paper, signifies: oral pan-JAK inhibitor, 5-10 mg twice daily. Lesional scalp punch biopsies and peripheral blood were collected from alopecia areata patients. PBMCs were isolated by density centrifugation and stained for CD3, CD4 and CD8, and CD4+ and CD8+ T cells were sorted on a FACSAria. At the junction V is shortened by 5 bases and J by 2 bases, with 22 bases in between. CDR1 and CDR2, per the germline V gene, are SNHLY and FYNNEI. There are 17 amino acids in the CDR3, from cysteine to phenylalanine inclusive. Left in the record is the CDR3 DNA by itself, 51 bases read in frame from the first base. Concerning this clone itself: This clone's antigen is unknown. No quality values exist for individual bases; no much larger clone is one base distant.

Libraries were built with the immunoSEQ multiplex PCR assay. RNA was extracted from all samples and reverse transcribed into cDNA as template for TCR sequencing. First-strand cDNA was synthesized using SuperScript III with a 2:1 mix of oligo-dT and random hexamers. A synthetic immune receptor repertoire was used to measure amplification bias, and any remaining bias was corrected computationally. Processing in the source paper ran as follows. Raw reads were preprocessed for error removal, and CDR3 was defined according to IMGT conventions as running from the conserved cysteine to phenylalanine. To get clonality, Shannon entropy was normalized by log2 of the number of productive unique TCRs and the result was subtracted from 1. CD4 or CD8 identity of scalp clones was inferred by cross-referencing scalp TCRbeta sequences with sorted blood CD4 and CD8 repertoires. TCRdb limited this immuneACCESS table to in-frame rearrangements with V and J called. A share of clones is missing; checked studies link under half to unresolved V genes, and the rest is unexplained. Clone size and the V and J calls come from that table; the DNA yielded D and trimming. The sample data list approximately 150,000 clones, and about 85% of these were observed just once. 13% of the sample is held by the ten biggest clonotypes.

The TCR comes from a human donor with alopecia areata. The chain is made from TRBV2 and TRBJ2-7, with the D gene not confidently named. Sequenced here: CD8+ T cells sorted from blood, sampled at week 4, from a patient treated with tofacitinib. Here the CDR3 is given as CASSTLGPLRGPYEQYF. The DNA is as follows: TGTGCCAGCAGTACCCTCGGACCCTTAAGAGGACCCTACGAGCAGTACTTC.